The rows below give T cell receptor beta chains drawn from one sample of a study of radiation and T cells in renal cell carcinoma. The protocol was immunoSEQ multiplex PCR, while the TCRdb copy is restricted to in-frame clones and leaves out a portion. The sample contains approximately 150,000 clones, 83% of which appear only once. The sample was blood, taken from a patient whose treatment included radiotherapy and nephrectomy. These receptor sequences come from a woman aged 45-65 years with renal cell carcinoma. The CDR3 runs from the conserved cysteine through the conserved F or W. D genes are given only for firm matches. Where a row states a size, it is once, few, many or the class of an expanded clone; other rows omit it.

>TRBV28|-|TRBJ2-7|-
TGTGCCAGCAGCTTGTTGGACGGGTACGAGCAGTACTTC
CASSLLDGYEQYF
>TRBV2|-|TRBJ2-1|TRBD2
TGTGCCAGCAGCCGGACTAGCGTAACCTACAATGAGCAGTTCTTC
CASSRTSVTYNEQFF
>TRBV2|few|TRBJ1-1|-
TGTGCCAGCAGTGAAGTTCTTGGTGGTGGGAGCACTGAAGCTTTCTTT
CASSEVLGGGSTEAFF
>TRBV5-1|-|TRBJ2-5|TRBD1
TGCGCCAGCAGCTTGGCGTCAGGGGGCGCCGCGGAGACCCAGTACTTC
CASSLASGGAAETQYF
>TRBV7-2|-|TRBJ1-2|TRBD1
TGTGCCAGCAGCTTATCTTATCTCGGGACAGATAACTATGGCTACACCTTC
CASSLSYLGTDNYGYTF
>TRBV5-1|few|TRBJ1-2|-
TGCGCCAGCAGCTTGTTAACGGCCGACTATGGCTACACCTTC
CASSLLTADYGYTF
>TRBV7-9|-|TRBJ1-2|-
TGTGCCAGCAGCATGGGACATTCGAATGGCTATGGCTACACCTTC
CASSMGHSNGYGYTF
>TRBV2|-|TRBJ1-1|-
TGTGCCAGCAGTGACGGCGCTGAAGCTTTCTTT
CASSDGAEAFF
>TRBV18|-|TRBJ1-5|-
TGTGCCAGCTCACCAAATCCGGCAGGGAACAATCAGCCCCAGCATTTT
CASSPNPAGNNQPQHF
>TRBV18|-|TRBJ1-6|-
TGTGCCAGCTCACCATTTGATAGGGGGGATTCACCCCTCCACTTT
CASSPFDRGDSPLHF
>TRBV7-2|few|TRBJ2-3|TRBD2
TGTGCCAGCAGCTTAGTGGGCAGCGGGGGGGCCGCAGATACGCAGTATTTT
CASSLVGSGGAADTQYF
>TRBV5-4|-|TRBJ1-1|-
TGTGCCAGCCAAAGGGTGAACACTGAAGCTTTCTTT
CASQRVNTEAFF
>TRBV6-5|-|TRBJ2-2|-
TGTGCCAGCAGCCAGGACAGGAACACCGGGGAGCTGTTTTTT
CASSQDRNTGELFF
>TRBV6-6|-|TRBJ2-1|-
TGTGCCAGCAGACAACGGACCTACAATGAGCAGTTCTTC
CASRQRTYNEQFF
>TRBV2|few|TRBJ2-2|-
TGTGCCAGCAACCTTAAGGGGGTGGCCGGGGAGCTGTTTTTT
CASNLKGVAGELFF
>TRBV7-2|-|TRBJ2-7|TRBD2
TGTGCCAGCAGCCGCCTTGGCGGGAGTAGCGAGCAGTACTTC
CASSRLGGSSEQYF
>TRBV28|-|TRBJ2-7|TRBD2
TGTGCCAGCAGTCCCCGACTAGCCGAGCTCCCCTACGAGCAGTACTTC
CASSPRLAELPYEQYF
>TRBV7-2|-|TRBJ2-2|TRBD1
TGTGCCAGCAGCCCGAGGACAGGTACCGGGGAGCTGTTTTTT
CASSPRTGTGELFF
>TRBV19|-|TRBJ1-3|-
TGTGCCAGTAGTATTGGAGGGCCGCTCCTCGGAGGAAACACCATATATTTT
CASSIGGPLLGGNTIYF
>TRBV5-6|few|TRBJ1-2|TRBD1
TGTGCCAGCAGCTTGCTGGACAGGGACTATGGCTACACCTTC
CASSLLDRDYGYTF
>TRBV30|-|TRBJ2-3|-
TGTGCCTGGAGTGTACAAGACACAGATACGCAGTATTTT
CAWSVQDTDTQYF
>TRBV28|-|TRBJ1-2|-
TGTGCCAGCGAAGAGCCCCTGAACTATGGCTACACCTTC
CASEEPLNYGYTF
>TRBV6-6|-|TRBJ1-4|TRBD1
TGTGCCAGCAGCCGGGACAGGAATAATGAAAAACTGTTTTTT
CASSRDRNNEKLFF
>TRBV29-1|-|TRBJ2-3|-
TGCAGCGTTGAAGAACTCGCAAGCATGACGTATTTT
CSVEELASMTYF
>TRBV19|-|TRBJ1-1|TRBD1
TGTGCCAGTAGTATAGTAGGGGGCGAGGGCACTGAAGCTTTCTTT
CASSIVGGEGTEAFF
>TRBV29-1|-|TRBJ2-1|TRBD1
TGCAGCGTTACAGGGGGGACCCTCTCCTACAATGAGCAGTTCTTC
CSVTGGTLSYNEQFF
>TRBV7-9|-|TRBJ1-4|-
TGTGCCAGCAGCCCTCGGGAGGAGGGAAAACTGTTTTTT
CASSPREEGKLFF
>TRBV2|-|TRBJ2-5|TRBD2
TGTGCCAGCAGTGAGGGACTAGTTGTGACCCAGTACTTC
CASSEGLVVTQYF
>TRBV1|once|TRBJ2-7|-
TGCACCAGCAGCCAAGAGGTAGCGGGAGAAGATTACGAGCAGTACTTC
CTSSQEVAGEDYEQYF
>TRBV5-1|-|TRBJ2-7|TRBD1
TGCGCCAGCAGCTTGGACACAGGGGAAACCTACGAGCAGTACTTC
CASSLDTGETYEQYF
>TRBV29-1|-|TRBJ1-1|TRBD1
TGCAGCGTTGAAACCCGGGACAGGGGTTTCGCTGAAGCTTTCTTT
CSVETRDRGFAEAFF
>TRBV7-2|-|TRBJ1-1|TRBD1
TGTGCCAGCAGCCCGACAGGGGTTGGCGAAGCTTTCTTT
CASSPTGVGEAFF
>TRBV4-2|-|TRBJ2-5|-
TGTGCCAGCAGCCCCATGGGGGGACAAGAGACCCAGTACTTC
CASSPMGGQETQYF